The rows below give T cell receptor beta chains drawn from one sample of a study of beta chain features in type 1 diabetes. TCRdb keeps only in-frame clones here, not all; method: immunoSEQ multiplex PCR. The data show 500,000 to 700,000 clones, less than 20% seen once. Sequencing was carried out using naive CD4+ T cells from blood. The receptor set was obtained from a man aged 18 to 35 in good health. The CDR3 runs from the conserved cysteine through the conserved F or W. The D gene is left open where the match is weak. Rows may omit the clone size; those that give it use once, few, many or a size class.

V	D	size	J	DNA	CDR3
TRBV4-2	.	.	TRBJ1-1	TGTGCCAGCAGCCAAGGGTCCGTTAGAGCTGAAGCTTTCTTT	CASSQGSVRAEAFF
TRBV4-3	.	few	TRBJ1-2	TGCGCCAGCAGCCAAGATCCCGGGGTCAGAGATGGCTACACCTTC	CASSQDPGVRDGYTF
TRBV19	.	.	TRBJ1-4	TGTGCCAGTAGTATAGATCCCGGATCCTTTTTCGGAAAACTGTTTTTT	CASSIDPGSFFGKLFF
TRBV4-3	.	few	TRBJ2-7	TGCGCCAGCAGCCAAGCTGGAGTTGGCAGCGAGCAGTACTTC	CASSQAGVGSEQYF
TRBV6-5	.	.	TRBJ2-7	TGTGCCAGCAGTTTAGGGATCGGCGAGCAGTACTTC	CASSLGIGEQYF
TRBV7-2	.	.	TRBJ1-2	TGTGCCAGCAGCTTGGTCGAGAGGGTTACCTATGGCTACACCTTC	CASSLVERVTYGYTF
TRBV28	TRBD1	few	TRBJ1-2	TGTGCCAGCACCGAAGGGACAGGGGGCTACTATGGCTACACCTTC	CASTEGTGGYYGYTF
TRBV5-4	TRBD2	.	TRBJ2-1	TGTGCCAGCAGCAAGACTAGCGGTTCCTACAATGAGCAGTTCTTC	CASSKTSGSYNEQFF
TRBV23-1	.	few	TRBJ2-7	TGCGCCAGCAGTCCTTGCGACGAGCAGTACTTC	CASSPCDEQYF
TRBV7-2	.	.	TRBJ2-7	TGTGCCAGCAGCTTAGTTGGTGGCGCCTACGAGCAGTACTTC	CASSLVGGAYEQYF
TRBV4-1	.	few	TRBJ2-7	TGCGCCAGCAGCCTAAATAGATTGGGGAGAATCTTTCCGGACGAGCAGTACTTC	CASSLNRLGRIFPDEQYF
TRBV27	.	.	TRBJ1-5	TGTGCCAGCAGTCTTAACCGAGTGGGTGGGCCCCAGCATTTT	CASSLNRVGGPQHF
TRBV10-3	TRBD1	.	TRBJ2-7	TGTGCCATCAGATACTCCGGGACAGGGAGCTACGAGCAGTACTTC	CAIRYSGTGSYEQYF
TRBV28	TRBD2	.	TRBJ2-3	TGTGCCAGCAGTTTACTAGGACTAGTGGTCACAGATACGCAGTATTTT	CASSLLGLVVTDTQYF
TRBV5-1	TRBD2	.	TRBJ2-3	TGCGCCAGCAGCTTTGCGGGAGGGCCGGGAGATACGCAGTATTTT	CASSFAGGPGDTQYF
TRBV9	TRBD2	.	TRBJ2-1	TGTGCCAGCAGCGTACCTCCAGGCGGGGGGTACAATGAGCAGTTCTTC	CASSVPPGGGYNEQFF
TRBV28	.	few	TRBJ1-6	TGTGCCAGCAGTGTTCCTTACGGAGGCAGGATTAAGAGCTCCTATAATTCACCCCTCCACTTT	CASSVPYGGRIKSSYNSPLHF
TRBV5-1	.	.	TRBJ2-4	TGCGCCAGCAGCTTCACCGAGAGCAAAAACATTCAGTACTTC	CASSFTESKNIQYF
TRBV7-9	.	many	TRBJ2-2	TGTGCCAGCAGCTTCTCCACCAACACCGGGGAGCTGTTTTTT	CASSFSTNTGELFF
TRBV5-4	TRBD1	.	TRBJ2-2	TGTGCCAGCAGCGGCACAGGGGGCAACACCGGGGAGCTGTTTTTT	CASSGTGGNTGELFF
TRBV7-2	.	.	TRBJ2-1	TGTGCCAGCAGCCCTAGTTTGGTGAATGAGCAGTTCTTC	CASSPSLVNEQFF
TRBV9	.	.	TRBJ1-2	TGTGCCAGCAGCGTAGGTCAGCTGAGCATTGCCTACACCTTC	CASSVGQLSIAYTF
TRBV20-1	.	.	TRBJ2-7	TGCAGTGCTAATACGGGGGCGAAGTACTTC	CSANTGAKYF
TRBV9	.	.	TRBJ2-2	TGTGCCAGCAGCGTCGAGGGACTGTACACCGGGGAGCTGTTTTTT	CASSVEGLYTGELFF
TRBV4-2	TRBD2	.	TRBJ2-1	TGTGCCAGCAGCCAAGATCGACTAGCGGGAGGTTATGAGCAGTTCTTC	CASSQDRLAGGYEQFF
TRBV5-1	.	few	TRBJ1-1	TGCGCCAGCAGCTTCGGCCAGACCATGAGGACTGAAGCTTTCTTT	CASSFGQTMRTEAFF
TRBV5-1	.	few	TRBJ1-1	TGCGCCAGCAGCTTGTGGTCACTGAACACTGAAGCTTTCTTT	CASSLWSLNTEAFF
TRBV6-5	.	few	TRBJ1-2	TGTGCCAGCAGGGACGATATCTATGGCTACACCTTC	CASRDDIYGYTF